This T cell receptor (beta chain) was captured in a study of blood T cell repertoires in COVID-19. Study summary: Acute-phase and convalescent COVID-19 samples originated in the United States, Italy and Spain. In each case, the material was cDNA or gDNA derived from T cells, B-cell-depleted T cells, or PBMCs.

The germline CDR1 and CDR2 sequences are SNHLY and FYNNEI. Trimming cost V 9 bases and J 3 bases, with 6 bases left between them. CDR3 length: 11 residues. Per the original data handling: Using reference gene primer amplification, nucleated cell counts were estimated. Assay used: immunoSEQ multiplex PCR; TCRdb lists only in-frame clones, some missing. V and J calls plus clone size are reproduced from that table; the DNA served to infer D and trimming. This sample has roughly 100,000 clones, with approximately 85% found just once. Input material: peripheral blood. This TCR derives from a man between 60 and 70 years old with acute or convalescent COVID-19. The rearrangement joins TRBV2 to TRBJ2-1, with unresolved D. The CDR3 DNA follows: TGTGCCAGGGGCAACTACAATGAGCAGTTCTTC. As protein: CARGNYNEQFF.